This paragraph reports one T cell receptor (beta chain). TCRdb derives one entry per CDR3 protein from the 5' RACE reads, leaving out DNA. Recorded for this sample: under 200,000 distinct CDR3 sequences. These data come from a study of monozygotic twins with inflammatory bowel disease. Germline V lookup: CDR1 SGDLS, CDR2 YYNGEE. The CDR3 covers 14 residues. Sequenced material: blood. This TCR was recovered from a human donor with ulcerative colitis or Crohn's disease, or a healthy co-twin of an affected twin (not recorded which). This rearrangement joins TRBV9 to TRBJ1-2; TCRdb names TRBD1, which stays unverified in the absence of DNA. The CDR3 loop reads CATAPTGDHYGYTF.